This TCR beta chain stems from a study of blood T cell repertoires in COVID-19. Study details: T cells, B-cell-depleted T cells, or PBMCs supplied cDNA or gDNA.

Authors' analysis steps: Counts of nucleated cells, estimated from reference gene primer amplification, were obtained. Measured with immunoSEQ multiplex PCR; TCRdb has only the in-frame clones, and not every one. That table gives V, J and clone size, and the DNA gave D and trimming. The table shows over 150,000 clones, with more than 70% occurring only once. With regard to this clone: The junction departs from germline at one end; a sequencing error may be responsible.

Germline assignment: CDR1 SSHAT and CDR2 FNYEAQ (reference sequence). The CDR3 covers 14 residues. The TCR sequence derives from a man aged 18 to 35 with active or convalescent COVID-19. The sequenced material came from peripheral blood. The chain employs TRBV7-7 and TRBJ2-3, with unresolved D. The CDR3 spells CASSLSTSTDTQYF. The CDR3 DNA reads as TGTGCTAGCAGCTTAAGCACTAGCACAGATACGCAGTATTTT. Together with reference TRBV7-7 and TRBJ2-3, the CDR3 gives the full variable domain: GAGVSQSPRYKVTKRGQDVTLRCDPISSHATLYWYQQALGQGPEFLTYFNYEAQPDKSGLPSDRFSAERPEGSISTLTIQRTEQRDSAMYRCASSLSTSTDTQYFGPGTRLTVL.